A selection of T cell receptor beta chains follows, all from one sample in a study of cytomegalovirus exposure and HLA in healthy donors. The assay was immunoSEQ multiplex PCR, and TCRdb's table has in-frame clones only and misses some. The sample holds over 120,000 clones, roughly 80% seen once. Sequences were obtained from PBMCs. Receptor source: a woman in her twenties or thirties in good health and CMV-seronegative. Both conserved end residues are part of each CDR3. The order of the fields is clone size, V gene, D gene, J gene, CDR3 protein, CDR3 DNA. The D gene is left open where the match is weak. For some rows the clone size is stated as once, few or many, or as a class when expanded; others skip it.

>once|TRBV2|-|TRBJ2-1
CAEQRLNNEQFF
TGTGCCGAACAAAGACTGAACAATGAGCAGTTCTTC
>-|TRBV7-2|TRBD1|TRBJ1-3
CASSPDRGNGNTIYF
TGTGCCAGCAGCCCGGACAGGGGTAATGGAAACACCATATATTTT
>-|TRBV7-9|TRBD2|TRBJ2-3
CASSSLSGSTDTQYF
TGTGCCAGCAGCTCATTAAGCGGGAGTACAGATACGCAGTATTTT
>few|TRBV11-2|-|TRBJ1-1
CASSLRRGRTEAFF
TGTGCCAGCAGCCTACGGCGGGGGCGTACTGAAGCTTTCTTT
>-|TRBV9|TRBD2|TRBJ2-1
CASSVGLTSGRVDNEQFF
TGTGCCAGCAGCGTAGGTTTGACTAGCGGGAGGGTAGACAATGAGCAGTTCTTC
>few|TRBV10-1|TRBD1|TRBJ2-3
CASSESLTGPLHTQYF
TGCGCCAGCAGTGAGTCGTTGACAGGGCCGCTACATACGCAGTATTTT
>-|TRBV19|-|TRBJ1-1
CASSTQAVGTEAFF
TGTGCCAGTAGTACACAGGCGGTAGGCACTGAAGCTTTCTTT
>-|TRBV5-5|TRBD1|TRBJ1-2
CASSLGTGDGYTF
TGTGCCAGCAGCCTCGGGACAGGGGATGGCTACACCTTC
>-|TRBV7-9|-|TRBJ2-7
CASSRSGLPYEQYF
TGTGCCAGCAGCCGCTCGGGTCTCCCCTACGAGCAGTACTTC
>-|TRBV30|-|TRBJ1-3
CAWSFNRFSGNTIYF
TGTGCCTGGAGTTTTAACAGGTTCTCTGGAAACACCATATATTTT
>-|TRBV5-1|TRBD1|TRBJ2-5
CASSLKAGGAYLETQYF
TGCGCCAGCAGTTTGAAGGCAGGGGGCGCTTATTTGGAGACCCAGTACTTC
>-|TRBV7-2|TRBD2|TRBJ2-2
CASSILAPGELFF
TGTGCCAGCAGCATACTAGCGCCCGGGGAGCTGTTTTTT
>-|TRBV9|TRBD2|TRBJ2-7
CASSVGPRTSGPTYEQYF
TGTGCCAGCAGCGTAGGCCCCCGGACTAGCGGGCCCACCTACGAGCAGTACTTC
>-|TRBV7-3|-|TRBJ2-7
CASSPDRSYEQYF
TGTGCCAGCAGCCCGGACAGATCCTACGAGCAGTACTTC
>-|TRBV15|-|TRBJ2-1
CATSPPDRYNEQFF
TGTGCCACCAGCCCCCCTGACAGGTACAATGAGCAGTTCTTC
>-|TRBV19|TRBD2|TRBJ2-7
CASNLAGEFHEQYF
TGTGCCAGTAATCTAGCGGGGGAGTTCCACGAGCAGTACTTC
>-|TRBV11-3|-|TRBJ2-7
CASSLAPGGKQYF
TGTGCCAGCAGCTTGGCGCCAGGAGGAAAGCAGTACTTC
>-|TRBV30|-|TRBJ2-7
CAWSVSLALEQYF
TGTGCCTGGAGTGTCTCGCTGGCTCTCGAGCAGTACTTC
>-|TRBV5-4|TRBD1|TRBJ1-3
CASSLDRGRTIYF
TGTGCCAGCAGCTTGGACAGGGGGCGCACCATATATTTT
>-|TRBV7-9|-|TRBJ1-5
CASSPGHSNQPQHF
TGTGCCAGCAGCCCAGGACACAGCAATCAGCCCCAGCATTTT